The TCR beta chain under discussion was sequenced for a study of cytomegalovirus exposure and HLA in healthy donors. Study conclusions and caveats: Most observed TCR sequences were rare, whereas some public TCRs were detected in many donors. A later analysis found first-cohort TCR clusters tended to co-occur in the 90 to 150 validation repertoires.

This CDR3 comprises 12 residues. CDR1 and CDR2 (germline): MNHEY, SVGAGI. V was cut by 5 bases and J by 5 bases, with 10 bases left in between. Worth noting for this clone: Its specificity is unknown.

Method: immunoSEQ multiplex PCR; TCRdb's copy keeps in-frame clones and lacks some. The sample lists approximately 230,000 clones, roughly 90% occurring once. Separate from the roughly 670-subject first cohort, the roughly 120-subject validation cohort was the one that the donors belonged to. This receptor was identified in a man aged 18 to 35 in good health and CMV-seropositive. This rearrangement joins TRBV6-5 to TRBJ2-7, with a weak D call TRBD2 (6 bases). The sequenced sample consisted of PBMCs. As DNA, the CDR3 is TGTGCCAGCAGTCGAGGGAGGAACGAGCAGTACTTC. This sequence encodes CASSRGRNEQYF.